This T cell receptor (beta chain) was sequenced in a study of T cell changes during pregnancy in multiple sclerosis. Trimming cost V 6 bases and J 1 base; bases outside gene matches: 2. The CDR3 spans 13 residues. Germline V gene lookup returns CDR1 KGHSH and CDR2 LQKENI. Here immunoSEQ multiplex PCR was the method, and the copy in TCRdb shows in-frame clones only, minus some. There are some 41,000 clones in the sample; approximately 91% occur only once, and approximately 1.5% lies in the top ten. This clone has a handful of counts. This same CDR3 is encoded by further DNA sequences in the sample. The TCR comes from a female donor with multiple sclerosis, enrolled in a pregnancy study. Specimen: PBMCs (not recorded whether the cells were cultured). The V gene is TRBV18, the J gene TRBJ1-1; TRBD1 aligns across 7 bases. CDR3 DNA: TGTGCCAGCTCGGGGACAGAGAACACTGAAGCTTTCTTT. Translated, it gives CASSGTENTEAFF.